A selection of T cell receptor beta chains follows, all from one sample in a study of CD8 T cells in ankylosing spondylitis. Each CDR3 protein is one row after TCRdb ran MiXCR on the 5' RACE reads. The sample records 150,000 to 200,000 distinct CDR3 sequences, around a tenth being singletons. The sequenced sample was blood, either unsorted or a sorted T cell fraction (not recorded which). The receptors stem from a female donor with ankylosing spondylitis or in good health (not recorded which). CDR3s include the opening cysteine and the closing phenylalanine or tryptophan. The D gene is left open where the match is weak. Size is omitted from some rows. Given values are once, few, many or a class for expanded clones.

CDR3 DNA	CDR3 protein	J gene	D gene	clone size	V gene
TGTGCCAGCAGTTCCTACGAGTGGAGGGGCAGGGGAAAGACTGAAGCTTTCTTT	CASSSYEWRGRGKTEAFF	TRBJ1-1	.	few	TRBV28
TGTGCCAGCAGCGCCTCGGGTTGGGGAGAGTACGAGCAGTACTTC	CASSASGWGEYEQYF	TRBJ2-7	.	few	TRBV7-9
TGTGCCAGCAGCTCGGACAGGGCAAGGCTGAACACTGAAGCTTTCTTT	CASSSDRARLNTEAFF	TRBJ1-1	TRBD1	.	TRBV7-9
TGCAGTGCTAGAGTAGATACGCAGTATTTT	CSARVDTQYF	TRBJ2-3	.	few	TRBV20-1
TGTGCCAGCAGCTTGTGGCACGAAACCGAGCAGTACTTC	CASSLWHETEQYF	TRBJ2-7	.	.	TRBV7-2
TGTGCCACCTCCAAACGGGCTCACTACACAGATACGCAGTATTTT	CATSKRAHYTDTQYF	TRBJ2-3	.	.	TRBV6-1
TGTGCCAGCACTCCGGGGTACGAGCAGTACTTC	CASTPGYEQYF	TRBJ2-7	.	many	TRBV5-5
TGTGCCAGTAGTATAGATGCGGGACAGGTGAATGAGCAGTTCTTC	CASSIDAGQVNEQFF	TRBJ2-1	TRBD1	many	TRBV19
TGTGCCAGCAGTCCCCCCAGCGGGAGGGCGGGGGAGCAGTACTTC	CASSPPSGRAGEQYF	TRBJ2-7	TRBD2	.	TRBV12-3/TRBV12-4
TGTGCCAGCAGCTTGAGCAGGGTATACGAGCAGTACTTC	CASSLSRVYEQYF	TRBJ2-7	.	.	TRBV7-9
TGCAGTAAGAGCGGGACCCTGTACAATGAGCAGTTCTTC	CSKSGTLYNEQFF	TRBJ2-1	TRBD2	.	TRBV20-1
TGTGCCAGCAGCCAGGGCCCACGCAGGGGGAGCAATCAGCCCCAGCATTTT	CASSQGPRRGSNQPQHF	TRBJ1-5	TRBD1	.	TRBV7-8
TGTGCCAGCAGCGTAGGAGGAGCGGCCTATTACAATGAGCAGTTCTTC	CASSVGGAAYYNEQFF	TRBJ2-1	.	few	TRBV9
TGCAGCGTTGGACAGGATTGGGATGAGCAGTTCTTC	CSVGQDWDEQFF	TRBJ2-1	.	many	TRBV29-1
TGTGCCAGCAGTCACCCCGGGGGATCCCCAAACAATGAGCAGTTCTTC	CASSHPGGSPNNEQFF	TRBJ2-1	.	.	TRBV6-5
TGTGCCAGCAGCCTAGCATCCAGGGACCCTGACGAGCAGTACTTC	CASSLASRDPDEQYF	TRBJ2-7	.	.	TRBV7-9
TGCAGTGCTAACCCTACTACCGATCCCTCCTACGAGCAGTACTTC	CSANPTTDPSYEQYF	TRBJ2-7	.	few	TRBV20-1
TGTGCCAGCAGCTATACAGGGGACGGCCCTTACACTGAAGCTTTCTTT	CASSYTGDGPYTEAFF	TRBJ1-1	TRBD1	few	TRBV14
TGTGCCAGCAGCCATCTAGCGGGAGTACCCACAGATACGCAGTATTTT	CASSHLAGVPTDTQYF	TRBJ2-3	TRBD2	many	TRBV7-6
TGTGCCAGCAGCCCACCGACTGGGCGGGCCTCGAGCACCGGGGAGCTGTTTTTT	CASSPPTGRASSTGELFF	TRBJ2-2	.	.	TRBV9